Presented here are 28 T cell receptor beta chains from one specimen sequenced in a study of yellow fever vaccine responses in identical twins. One entry per CDR3 protein results from TCRdb running MiXCR on the RT-PCR reads. The table lists a few thousand distinct CDR3 sequences, about 90% of them singletons. Sequenced here: T cells from blood (PBMCs), unsorted or a sorted subset (not recorded which), sampled before or after yellow fever vaccination (not recorded which). These receptors all come from a woman aged 18 to 35 who received the yellow fever vaccine.

The chain couples TRBV20-1 to TRBJ2-4; D is unclear. The CDR3 sequence is 12 residues long. V was shortened by 7 bases and J by 0 bases, with 7 bases between the two germline ends. Germline CDR1 DFQATT, CDR2 SNEGSKA (reference sequence). The chain's CDR3 is CSVTLAKNIQYF. The CDR3 DNA sequence: TGCAGTGTGACACTAGCCAAAAACATTCAGTACTTC.

This rearrangement joins TRBV6-1 to TRBJ2-1; D not certain. V lost 1 base and J 3 bases, leaving 16 bases between the germline ends. The V gene's germline CDR1 is MNHNS and CDR2 SASEGT. CDR3 length: 17 amino acids. The CDR3 DNA reads TGTGCCAGCAGTGAAGGCCAAGGCCCCACTGTCTACAATGAGCAGTTCTTC. Translating gives CASSEGQGPTVYNEQFF.

In this sample, this clonotype turned up once. The rearrangement uses TRBV18 and TRBJ2-7; D uncertain. V was cut by 4 bases and J by 2 bases, with 12 bases left in between. CDR1 and CDR2 (germline): KGHSH, LQKENI. The CDR3 is made up of 14 amino acids. In nucleotides, the CDR3 is TGTGCCAGCTCACGGTTGAAGCAGACCTACGAGCAGTACTTC. It codes for CASSRLKQTYEQYF.

The V and J genes are TRBV7-6 and TRBJ2-3, with D hard to call. V was clipped by 1 base and J by 2 bases, with 10 bases between them. Per the germline V gene, CDR1 is SGHVS and CDR2 is FNYEAQ. This CDR3 is 15 amino acids long. CDR3 protein: CASSLVVGFTDTQYF. The CDR3 bases are TGTGCCAGCAGCTTAGTTGTTGGTTTCACAGATACGCAGTATTTT.

This rearrangement joins TRBV20-1 to TRBJ2-2; 8 nucleotides agree with TRBD1. Germline trimming cut 0 bases from V and 5 bases from J; bases unmatched to any gene: 8. This CDR3 contains 16 residues. CDR1 is DFQATT, CDR2 SNEGSKA, per germline (reference sequence). CDR3 bases: TGCAGTGCTAGAGATCAGGGGGCACACAATACCGGGGAGCTGTTTTTT. It is translated as CSARDQGAHNTGELFF.

V usage is TRBV5-1 and J usage is TRBJ2-6; 8 bases match TRBD1. V dropped 9 bases and J dropped 4; count of bases not matched to a gene: 9. The germline V gene has CDR1 SGHRS and CDR2 YFSETQ. The CDR3 totals 15 residues. CDR3 protein: CATSQGASGANVLTF. For the CDR3, the DNA is TGCGCCACCTCCCAGGGGGCTTCAGGGGCCAACGTCCTGACTTTC.

The chain employs TRBV5-1 and TRBJ2-1; 11 nucleotides agree with TRBD2. CDR1 SGHRS and CDR2 YFSETQ come from the germline V gene. V lost 3 bases and J lost 0; bases outside the gene matches: 5. CDR3 length: 17 amino acids. Here the CDR3 reads CASSSTSGDSSYNEQFF. CDR3 nucleotides: TGCGCCAGCAGCTCGACTAGCGGGGACAGCTCCTACAATGAGCAGTTCTTC.

This chain links TRBV5-1 with TRBJ2-7; 7 bases are a match to TRBD1. Germline V gene data show CDR1 as SGHRS and CDR2 as YFSETQ. The CDR3 has 16 amino acids. With V trimmed by 0 bases and J by 2 bases, 8 bases remained unmatched. The CDR3 loop is CASSLEGQTLTYEQYF. As DNA, the CDR3 is TGCGCCAGCAGCTTGGAGGGACAGACTTTAACCTACGAGCAGTACTTC.

The chain joins TRBV12-3 or TRBV12-4 to TRBJ2-5, with D possibly TRBD1 on 6 matching bases. CDR3 size: 13 residues. The V gene lost 5 bases and the J gene lost 2 bases, with 9 bases spanning the gap. The CDR3, as DNA: TGTGCCAGCAGTCGACAGGTACAAGAGACCCAGTACTTC. Translating it yields CASSRQVQETQYF.

This clonotype was counted a single time. The chain couples TRBV10-1 to TRBJ2-1, with D perhaps matching TRBD2 (6 bases). CDR1 and CDR2 from the germline V gene are WNHNN and SYGVQD (reference sequence). The V end lost 1 base, the J end lost 8 bases, and 9 bases lay between the germline ends. The CDR3 has 13 amino acids. The CDR3 DNA reads TGCGCCAGCAGTGAGTTTTGGGGGGATGAGCAGTTCTTC. Translated, it gives CASSEFWGDEQFF.

The rearrangement uses TRBV29-1 and TRBJ2-7; 7 nucleotides align to TRBD1. CDR1 SQVTM and CDR2 ANQGSEA come from the germline V gene. This CDR3 is 13 amino acids long. V shed 6 bases, J shed 2 bases, and the junction held 7 bases outside the gene matches. Here the CDR3 DNA reads TGCAGCGTGGTCCGGACAGGCACCTACGAGCAGTACTTC. Translation: CSVVRTGTYEQYF.

The chain combines TRBV11-1 with TRBJ1-4; D gene uncertain. The CDR3 extends over 17 amino acids. In germline, CDR1 is SGHAT, CDR2 FQDESV (reference sequence). The V end lost 5 bases, the J end lost 0 bases, and 16 bases lay between the germline ends. The CDR3 reads CASSPRPDSATNEKLFF. As DNA, the CDR3 is TGTGCCAGCAGCCCGCGTCCAGATTCTGCAACTAATGAAAAACTGTTTTTT.

This sequence joins TRBV18 and TRBJ2-5; D uncertain. The CDR3 contains 14 residues. Trimming left V 3 bases short and J 1 base short, with 9 bases between. CDR1 KGHSH and CDR2 LQKENI come from the germline V gene. The CDR3 sequence is CASSPTYPQETQYF. In nucleotides, the CDR3 is TGTGCCAGCTCACCGACTTACCCCCAAGAGACCCAGTACTTC.

This clonotype has more than one count but fewer than ten. This chain uses TRBV7-6 with TRBJ1-1, with 8 bases identical to TRBD1. The CDR3 loop spans 14 amino acids. With 3 bases clipped from V and 1 base from J, the junction kept 1 base outside the gene matches. CDR1 is SGHVS, CDR2 FNYEAQ, per germline. CDR3 nucleotides: TGTGCCAGCAGCTTGGGGACAGGGAACACTGAAGCTTTCTTT. As protein: CASSLGTGNTEAFF.

V gene TRBV29-1 combines with J gene TRBJ2-1; 7 bases line up with TRBD1. V lost 5 bases, J lost 0 bases, and 7 bases stayed unmatched. CDR3 length: 15 amino acids. CDR1 is SQVTM, CDR2 ANQGSEA, per germline. The CDR3 here is CSVHGGQRSYNEQFF. As DNA, the CDR3 is TGCAGCGTTCATGGGGGACAGCGCTCCTACAATGAGCAGTTCTTC.

The chain has TRBV12-3 or TRBV12-4 and TRBJ2-7, with a tentative D call TRBD2 (6 bases). CDR3 size: 12 residues. Trimming pared 3 bases from V and 5 bases from J, leaving 8 bases between. For the CDR3, the DNA is TGTGCCAGCAGTTTCGGGGGAAACGAGCAGTACTTC. Its protein is CASSFGGNEQYF.

This sequence joins TRBV11-2 and TRBJ2-3; 13 nucleotides align to TRBD2. The CDR3 runs 19 residues. The germline CDR1 and CDR2 sequences are SGHAT and FQNNGV. V shed 4 bases, J shed 7 bases, and the junction held 17 bases outside the gene matches. CDR3 DNA sequence: TGTGCCAGCAGCTCGGCAGACCCTACTAGCGGGGGGGCTTCGAATACGCAGTATTTT. It encodes CASSSADPTSGGASNTQYF.

This rearrangement joins TRBV29-1 to TRBJ2-1; the D gene is possibly TRBD2 (6 bases). The CDR3 contains 15 residues. Trimming shortened V by 5 bases and J by 0 bases, and 14 bases separated the two germline ends. The germline CDR1 and CDR2 sequences are SQVTM and ANQGSEA. The CDR3 is CSVYLLASSYNEQFF. As DNA, the CDR3 is TGCAGCGTTTACCTCCTAGCGAGCTCCTACAATGAGCAGTTCTTC.

V is TRBV2 and J is TRBJ2-1, with D perhaps matching TRBD1 (5 bases). Trimming stripped 8 bases from V and 5 bases from J, with 10 bases between. The V gene's germline CDR1 is SNHLY and CDR2 FYNNEI. The CDR3 has 12 amino acids. The CDR3: CASPNRHNEQFF. The DNA for the CDR3 is TGTGCCAGCCCCAACAGGCACAATGAGCAGTTCTTC.

The gene calls are TRBV11-2 and TRBJ2-5; perhaps TRBD1 as D (6 bases). This CDR3 is built from 13 residues. CDR1 and CDR2 (germline): SGHAT, FQNNGV. Trimming took 5 bases from V and 1 from J, leaving 8 bases between them. This CDR3 is CASSRTVQETQYF. The DNA for the CDR3 is TGTGCCAGCAGCCGGACAGTCCAAGAGACCCAGTACTTC.

This chain links TRBV29-1 with TRBJ2-5, with D perhaps TRBD1 (5 bases). This CDR3 region has 14 residues. The germline CDR1 and CDR2 sequences are SQVTM and ANQGSEA. V lost 0 bases and J 4 bases, leaving 12 bases between the germline ends. CDR3 sequence (DNA): TGCAGCGTTGAAGATGAAGCAGGGCGAGAGACCCAGTACTTC. Translation: CSVEDEAGRETQYF.

This chain uses TRBV4-2 with TRBJ2-5; D remains ambiguous. With 5 bases removed from V and 0 bases from J, the gap between germline ends came to 7 bases. CDR3 size: 13 residues. In germline, CDR1 is LGHNA, CDR2 YNFKEQ. The CDR3 spells CASSVRDQETQYF. CDR3 nucleotide sequence: TGTGCCAGCAGCGTCCGGGACCAAGAGACCCAGTACTTC.

This chain links TRBV4-3 with TRBJ2-7; TRBD2 is a possible D gene (6 bases). The CDR3 covers 16 residues. V lost 1 base, J lost 1 base, and 14 bases lay in between. Germline V lookup: CDR1 LGHNA, CDR2 YSLEER. Written as DNA, the CDR3 is TGCGCCAGCAGCCAAGGAATCGCGGGGAGATCCTACGAGCAGTACTTC. Translating it yields CASSQGIAGRSYEQYF.

V is TRBV29-1 and J is TRBJ1-1, with D uncertain. This CDR3 has 12 amino acids. The germline CDR1 and CDR2 sequences are SQVTM and ANQGSEA. Trimming left V 7 bases short and J 1 base short, with 10 bases between. The CDR3 region is CSATGANTEAFF. The CDR3 nucleotides are TGCAGCGCGACCGGAGCGAACACTGAAGCTTTCTTT.

This chain links TRBV7-9 with TRBJ2-2, with 12 nucleotides matching TRBD2. Germline V gene sequence: CDR1 SEHNR, CDR2 FQNEAQ (reference sequence). J lost 5 bases, V lost 3 bases, and 7 bases had no gene match. The CDR3 contains 17 residues. In DNA form, the CDR3 reads TGTGCCAGCAGCTTTCGCCCCGGGACTAGCGGGACCGGGGAGCTGTTTTTT. Protein sequence: CASSFRPGTSGTGELFF.

The DNA of the CDR3 is TGCAGCGTTGAAATGGCGTACTCCTACGAGCAGTACTTC. It translates to CSVEMAYSYEQYF. The J gene is TRBJ2-7, the V gene TRBV29-1; no clear D. Between the trimmed V and J ends, which lost 2 bases and 0 bases, there was a span of 8 bases. There are 13 residues in the CDR3. Germline values: CDR1 SQVTM, CDR2 ANQGSEA.

The J gene is TRBJ2-7, the V gene TRBV9, with 8 bases aligning to TRBD2. The CDR3 runs to 17 residues. Germline lookup yields CDR1 SGDLS and CDR2 YYNGEE. V lost 0 bases, J lost 0 bases, and 8 bases stayed unmatched. The CDR3 nucleotides read TGTGCCAGCAGCGTAGCCGGCGGGAGGACCCGCTCCTACGAGCAGTACTTC. Translating gives CASSVAGGRTRSYEQYF.

DNA for the CDR3: TGTGCCAGCAGCTTAGGCTGCGAGCAGTACTTC. Encoded protein: CASSLGCEQYF. This chain joins TRBV7-9 and TRBJ2-7; D gene ambiguous. Germline V gene lookup returns CDR1 SEHNR and CDR2 FQNEAQ (reference sequence). CDR3 size: 11 residues. V dropped 1 base and J dropped 6 bases, with 4 bases sitting between them.